This T cell receptor (beta chain) was sequenced for a study of blood T cell repertoires in COVID-19. Background on the study: T cells, B-cell-depleted T cells, or PBMCs provided the cDNA or gDNA that served as material.

CDR3 length: 17 amino acids. The V segment lost 0 bases and the J segment 0 bases; nucleotides outside the gene matches: 8. The V gene's germline CDR1 is SGDLS and CDR2 YYNGEE. Using immunoSEQ multiplex PCR, the repertoire was profiled, and TCRdb retains in-frame clones only, with some absent. The sample yields approximately 100,000 clones, around 81% seen once. The sequencing sample was made of peripheral blood. V gene TRBV9 combines with J gene TRBJ1-1; 7 bases fit TRBD1. The receptor's source is a human donor in a cohort sampled during active COVID-19. The CDR3: CASSVGTGQIMNTEAFF. The CDR3 DNA sequence: TGTGCCAGCAGCGTAGGGACAGGTCAAATAATGAACACTGAAGCTTTCTTT.